Listed below are T cell receptor beta chains from one sample, sequenced in a study of T cell repertoires in cytomegalovirus infection. TCRdb passed the reads through MiXCR, listing each CDR3 protein once. Among hundreds of thousands of distinct CDR3 sequences listed, around 6.6% were seen once. The sequenced material came from PBMCs. The receptors were gathered from a human donor in good health (CMV status not recorded). Some clones in this sample may be carry-over from other donors' samples. Both conserved end residues are part of each CDR3. The order of the fields is D gene, clone size, J gene, V gene, CDR3 DNA, CDR3 protein. A D gene is named only where the DNA matches it firmly. Size is omitted from some rows. Given values are once, few, many or a class for expanded clones.

NA many TRBJ1-5 TRBV5-1 TGCGCCAACGCGGGGACGCGACGAGATCAGCCCCAGCATTTT CANAGTRRDQPQHF
NA many TRBJ2-3 TRBV7-3 TGTGCCAGCAGCTTAGGGGCGGTCAGCACAGATACGCAGTATTTT CASSLGAVSTDTQYF
NA many TRBJ2-1 TRBV7-2 TGTGCCAGCAGCTTAGAAGGACCACAATTCGCGCAGTTCTTC CASSLEGPQFAQFF
NA many TRBJ2-7 TRBV7-8 TGTGCCAGCAGCTTGCGACCTGAGGGACCCTACGAGCAGTACTTC CASSLRPEGPYEQYF
NA many TRBJ2-1 TRBV7-8 TGTGCCAGCAGCTTAGTTGGAGGGGCACGGACCTACAATGAGCAGTTCTTC CASSLVGGARTYNEQFF
TRBD1 many TRBJ1-2 TRBV25-1 TGTGCCAGCAGTGAATTCGACGGGACAGGCGATGGCTACACCTTC CASSEFDGTGDGYTF
TRBD2 many TRBJ2-1 TRBV6-1 TGTGCCAGCAGTCTAAGACTAGCGGGGGGGCAGAATGAGCAGTTCTTC CASSLRLAGGQNEQFF
NA many TRBJ2-1 TRBV2 TGTGCCAGCGGGGGAGTTGAGCAGTTCTTC CASGGVEQFF
TRBD2 few TRBJ2-3 TRBV4-2 TGTGCCAGCAGCCAAGGACTAGCGGGGGGCTCGAATACGCAGTATTTT CASSQGLAGGSNTQYF
TRBD1 many TRBJ2-1 TRBV6-1 TGTGCCAGCATGGGCCCTCCCCTCAGGGGGAATGAGCAGTTCTTC CASMGPPLRGNEQFF
NA NA TRBJ1-2 TRBV14 TGTGCCAGCAGCCAATTCGCAGAGAACTATGGCTACACCTTC CASSQFAENYGYTF
TRBD2 many TRBJ2-1 TRBV4-3 TGCGCCAGCAGCCAAGAGTGGGCTAGCGGGGGGTACAATGAGCAGTTCTTC CASSQEWASGGYNEQFF
NA many TRBJ2-4 TRBV6-2/TRBV6-3 TGTGCCAGCAGTTGGCGACAGGCGCTGGCCAAAAACATTCAGTACTTC CASSWRQALAKNIQYF
NA many TRBJ2-3 TRBV7-2 TGTGCCAGCAGCTTAGCCCCTAGCACAGATACGCAGTATTTT CASSLAPSTDTQYF
NA many TRBJ2-7 TRBV20-1 TGCAGTGCTAGTATCGGGGGCGGCCACTCCTACGAGCAGTACTTC CSASIGGGHSYEQYF
TRBD1 NA TRBJ1-1 TRBV20-1 TGCAGTGCCTTAGAGGCGACAGGGCGGAACACTGAAGCTTTCTTT CSALEATGRNTEAFF
TRBD1 many TRBJ1-1 TRBV28 TGTGCCAGCAGACCTTTTACAGGGGGCGAGACTGAAGCTTTCTTT CASRPFTGGETEAFF